This TCR beta chain appears in the sequencing data of a study of blood T cell repertoires in COVID-19. Participants were placed into cohorts based on the clinical history they reported. Source study methods: Amplification of reference gene primers was used by the study to estimate nucleated cell counts. The protocol was immunoSEQ multiplex PCR, while the TCRdb copy is restricted to in-frame clones and leaves out a portion. The V and J calls and the clone size are those of that table, but D and trimming were determined from the DNA. The data show 200,000 to 250,000 clones, about 86% seen once. The TCR originated in a woman aged 45-60 years with acute COVID-19. What was sequenced was PBMCs or T cells enriched from blood (not recorded which).

CDR3 amino acids: CASSLTPNTEAFF. CDR3 DNA: TGTGCCAGCAGCTTAACACCGAACACTGAAGCTTTCTTT. The chain uses TRBV11-3 and TRBJ1-1; no clear D gene. Trimming pared 2 bases from V and 1 base from J, leaving 5 bases between. Germline loops: CDR1 SGHNT, CDR2 YENEEA. The CDR3 consists of 13 residues.